The sequence of this T cell receptor (beta chain) was determined in a study of identical twins' blood T cells. Sample barcodes were added at both library ends during cDNA synthesis. From the 5' RACE reads, TCRdb called clonotypes with MiXCR, one entry per CDR3 protein. This table holds about 370,000 distinct CDR3 sequences, under 30% found once. There are 16 residues in the CDR3. Looked up from germline, CDR1 is SGHRS and CDR2 is YFSETQ. The V gene lost 1 base and the J gene lost 4 bases, with 14 bases spanning the gap. This clonotype occurred a few times. What it binds is unknown. Study-wide results and caveats: Environmental influences on twin similarity could not be excluded. Twins shared more top CDR3 clonotypes than unrelated donors did.

The clonotype was recovered from a woman aged 18 to 49 in good health. The specimen sequenced was PBMCs. The chain has TRBV5-1 and TRBJ2-2; D may be TRBD1 (5 bases). The CDR3 DNA reads TGCGCCAGCAGCTTGTCCCCCAGGGTTGGCACCGGGGAGCTGTTTTTT. This translates into CASSLSPRVGTGELFF.